The clone carrying this TCR beta chain appeared a few times. Its antigen remains unknown. Primers for the PCR totalled 60 Vbeta and 13 Jbeta. Libraries were prepared by immunoSEQ multiplex PCR; TCRdb keeps only in-frame clonotypes and omits some of them. This table holds 120,000 to 150,000 clones, about 72% found once. Trimming stripped 0 bases from V and 5 bases from J, with 20 bases between. This CDR3 contains 17 residues. This entry is derived from a study of cytomegalovirus exposure and HLA in healthy donors. Study-level results: In vitro confirmation showed a few CMV-associated chains to be CMV antigen specific.

This sequence originates from a man aged 35 to 55 in good health and CMV-seronegative. The chain uses TRBV23-1 and TRBJ2-7; D perhaps matches TRBD1 (5 bases). TRBV23-1 is filed as an ORF, its function uncertain. Input material: PBMCs. The CDR3 reads CASSQSRPLSRVHEQYF. In DNA form, the CDR3 reads TGCGCCAGCAGTCAATCACGGCCGTTAAGCAGGGTCCACGAGCAGTACTTC.